This TCR beta chain was retrieved from a study of CD8 T cells in ankylosing spondylitis. This clonotype was recorded at least ten times. Per the germline V gene, CDR1 is SGHKS and CDR2 is YYEKEE (reference sequence). There are 15 residues in the CDR3. Trimming cost V 4 bases and J 0 bases, with 13 bases left between them. Using quantitative 5'-RACE with molecular barcodes, the authors made TCR beta libraries. TCRdb reanalysed the 5' RACE reads using MiXCR and keeps one entry per CDR3 protein. The repertoire consists of about 240,000 distinct CDR3 sequences, with around 10% occurring once and the leading ten covering less than 7%.

This chain uses TRBV5-5 with TRBJ1-2; the D is unclear. Sequencing was carried out using blood, either unsorted or a sorted T cell fraction (not recorded which). The sequence derives from a male donor with ankylosing spondylitis or in good health (not recorded which). As DNA, the CDR3 is TGTGCCAGCAGCCCGACCTCACAGTCTAACTATGGCTACACCTTC. Encoded protein: CASSPTSQSNYGYTF.